This T cell receptor (beta chain) was identified during a study of T cells in tuberculosis. At the level of the study: T cells were selected with CD1B tetramers loaded with glucose monomycolate. A South African cohort included IGRA-negative adolescents, latently infected IGRA-positive adolescents and adults with active tuberculosis.

Study findings and constraints: GMM-specific TCRs were nearer to active tuberculosis alpha repertoires, suggesting expansion.

Concerning this clone: Its antigen is currently unknown.

The CDR3 has 14 amino acids. The germline V and J ends were trimmed by 2 bases and 6 bases, with 11 bases remaining between them. Germline CDR1 KGHSH, CDR2 LQKENI. Sequenced by immunoSEQ multiplex PCR; TCRdb stores in-frame clones only, minus some. Here the sample spans around 19,000 clones, roughly nine tenths being singletons. Tuberculin skin test and IGRA determined adolescents' latent tuberculosis status at entry. V gene TRBV18 combines with J gene TRBJ2-1; D is perhaps TRBD1 (6 bases). Sequenced sample: PBMCs. This receptor was obtained from a donor between 10 and 35 years old with latent tuberculosis or without tuberculosis infection. The CDR3 nucleotides are TGTGCCAGCTCACCAGCCAGGGGTGGCAATGAGCAGTTCTTC. It specifies CASSPARGGNEQFF.